A selection of T cell receptor beta chains follows, all from one sample in a study of PD-1 blockade in mismatch repair-deficient tumors. Profiled with immunoSEQ multiplex PCR; TCRdb holds only in-frame clones, not every one. The repertoire holds tens of thousands of clones, 83% seen once, with just over 20% in the top ten. The sequences come from peripheral blood, collected 12 weeks after starting pembrolizumab. These receptors originate from an adult with mismatch repair-deficient cancer. Both conserved end residues are part of each CDR3. A D gene is named only where the DNA matches it firmly. Clone sizes are given selectively: once, few, many, or a class where the clone is expanded.

D gene,clone size,V gene,J gene,CDR3 DNA,CDR3 protein
TRBD1,few,TRBV6-1,TRBJ2-7,TGTGCCAGCAGTTATGAGGGGGCGGGTTACGAGCAGTACTTC,CASSYEGAGYEQYF
TRBD1,NA,TRBV28,TRBJ2-3,TGTGCCAGCAGTTCGGCCGGGACAGGGAGTTTCACAGATACGCAGTATTTT,CASSSAGTGSFTDTQYF
NA,NA,TRBV25-1,TRBJ2-2,TGTGCCAGCGCCGCCACTGTGGGGGATTCCGGGGAGCTGTTTTTT,CASAATVGDSGELFF
TRBD2,NA,TRBV11-2,TRBJ2-1,TGTGCCAGCAGCCCCCCCTTTTCCCTAGCGGGCCACTACAATGAGCAGTTCTTC,CASSPPFSLAGHYNEQFF
TRBD2,NA,TRBV6-4,TRBJ2-6,TGTGCCAGCAGTGACGGGACTAGCGGCTCTGGGGCCAACGTCCTGACTTTC,CASSDGTSGSGANVLTF
NA,NA,TRBV10-2,TRBJ2-5,TGCGCCAGCAGCCCATGGGCCCTTCAAGAGACCCAGTACTTC,CASSPWALQETQYF
NA,NA,TRBV28,TRBJ1-2,TGTGCCAGCAGTTTATCAGCCCAGGCCATCTATGGCTACACCTTC,CASSLSAQAIYGYTF
TRBD1,NA,TRBV5-5,TRBJ1-3,TGTGCCAGCAGCTTGGTTGGACAGGGATACTCTGGAAACACCATATATTTT,CASSLVGQGYSGNTIYF
TRBD2,NA,TRBV4-3,TRBJ2-1,TGCGCCAGCAGCCAAGGCGGACTAGCGGGGAGCAATGAGCAGTTCTTC,CASSQGGLAGSNEQFF
NA,few,TRBV11-3,TRBJ2-7,TGTGCCAGCAGCTGGGGCTACGAGCAGTACTTC,CASSWGYEQYF
TRBD1,NA,TRBV29-1,TRBJ1-1,TGCAGCGCGCGGGGCGGACAGGGTAGGGCTTTCTTT,CSARGGQGRAFF
TRBD1,NA,TRBV29-1,TRBJ2-7,TGCAGCGCATTACAACCTTGGACAGGGGAGGTTTACGAGCAGTACTTC,CSALQPWTGEVYEQYF
NA,NA,TRBV30,TRBJ1-1,TGTGCCTGGAGCTGGCAGGCACCTCTGAACACTGAAGCTTTCTTT,CAWSWQAPLNTEAFF
NA,few,TRBV19,TRBJ2-3,TGTGCCAGTAGTATGCTTTCCCGGGGCACAGATACGCAGTATTTT,CASSMLSRGTDTQYF
NA,NA,TRBV6-6,TRBJ2-1,TGTGCCAGCAGTTCTCGACTGGGAGGTGAGCAGTTCTTC,CASSSRLGGEQFF
TRBD2,NA,TRBV6-6,TRBJ2-1,TGTGCCAGCAGTCGAGGGACTAGCGTCTACAATGAGCAGTTCTTC,CASSRGTSVYNEQFF
TRBD1,NA,TRBV2,TRBJ2-5,TGTGCCAGCAGTGAGGGACAGGGAAAGACCCAGTACTTC,CASSEGQGKTQYF
NA,NA,TRBV28,TRBJ1-5,TGTGCCAGCAGTTTAAGCCCCCTCAAGGGGCCCCAGCATTTT,CASSLSPLKGPQHF
NA,NA,TRBV11-1,TRBJ1-1,TGTGCCAGCAGCTTAGTATCACTGCCGGGGGGGACTGAAGCTTTCTTT,CASSLVSLPGGTEAFF
TRBD1,NA,TRBV10-2,TRBJ2-7,TGCGCCAGCAGTGAGGAGACAGGGGGCTACGAGCAGTACTTC,CASSEETGGYEQYF
NA,NA,TRBV5-1,TRBJ2-1,TGCGCCAGCAGCTTGGTCGGGGGGCTGGGCAATGAGCAGTTCTTC,CASSLVGGLGNEQFF
TRBD2,NA,TRBV15,TRBJ2-2,TGTGCCACCAGCCAGACTAGCGGGAGAAGGTACACCGGGGAGCTGTTTTTT,CATSQTSGRRYTGELFF
TRBD2,NA,TRBV27,TRBJ2-7,TGTGCCAGCAGTTTCCTAGGGACTAGCGGCCCCCAACTATCCTACGAGCAGTACTTC,CASSFLGTSGPQLSYEQYF
NA,NA,TRBV19,TRBJ2-5,TGTGCCAGTAGTATCGGGGATGAGGACACCCGGTACTTC,CASSIGDEDTRYF
TRBD2,NA,TRBV6-1,TRBJ2-3,TGTGCCAGCAGTGAAGCGCGGGAGGCCCCAGATACGCAGTATTTT,CASSEAREAPDTQYF
TRBD2,NA,TRBV10-3,TRBJ2-7,TGTGCCATCAGTGATCTAGCGGGGATCTACGAGCAGTACTTC,CAISDLAGIYEQYF
NA,NA,TRBV7-9,TRBJ2-1,TGTGCCAGCAGCTTCGGGGCAGAGGGAGTTGGCCCGAAGGGTGAGCAGTTCTTC,CASSFGAEGVGPKGEQFF
TRBD1,few,TRBV18,TRBJ2-7,TGTGCCAGCTCAACAGGGGGCTTGCAGTACTTC,CASSTGGLQYF
NA,NA,TRBV6-4,TRBJ2-3,TGTGCCAGCCGTGGAGGGCGAACAGATACGCAGTATTTT,CASRGGRTDTQYF
NA,NA,TRBV11-2,TRBJ1-1,TGTGCCAGCAGCCTGGGATTGACATTTGAAGCTTTCTTT,CASSLGLTFEAFF
TRBD1,NA,TRBV30,TRBJ2-7,TGTGCCTGGAGCGGACAGGGAGATACCTACGAGCAGTACTTC,CAWSGQGDTYEQYF
TRBD2,NA,TRBV2,TRBJ2-1,TGTGCCAGCAGCGAAAGGGGACTAGCGGTGCCCTCAAGAAATGAGCAGTTCTTC,CASSERGLAVPSRNEQFF
NA,NA,TRBV5-1,TRBJ2-4,TGCGCCAGCAGCCCCAATGGGGTAAAAAACATTCAGTACTTC,CASSPNGVKNIQYF
TRBD2,NA,TRBV10-2,TRBJ2-7,TGCGCCAGCAGGGTAGCGGGACGCTACGAGCAGTACTTC,CASRVAGRYEQYF
TRBD2,NA,TRBV18,TRBJ2-3,TGTGCCAGCTCACGAAGGGGCCCACTAGCGGTCACTCGGGATACGCAGTATTTT,CASSRRGPLAVTRDTQYF
NA,NA,TRBV2,TRBJ1-2,TGTGCCAGCAGTGAGCAGACGGAGGGCTACACCTTC,CASSEQTEGYTF
NA,NA,TRBV19,TRBJ1-5,TGTGCCAGTAGTATGACATTCAATCAGCCCCAGCATTTT,CASSMTFNQPQHF
NA,NA,TRBV11-2,TRBJ2-7,TGTGCCAGCAGCTTAGTCCGGGGACCTCCGGCCTACGAGCAGTACTTC,CASSLVRGPPAYEQYF
NA,NA,TRBV4-1,TRBJ1-5,TGCGCCAGCAGCCAAGAATCGAGACCCAATCAGCCCCAGCATTTT,CASSQESRPNQPQHF
NA,NA,TRBV2,TRBJ2-5,TGTGCCAGCAGCTCCTCGGTGGCATTCCAAGAGACCCAGTACTTC,CASSSSVAFQETQYF
NA,few,TRBV6-6,TRBJ2-7,TGTGCCAGCAGCAAGACCGGGACAAACAACTACGAGCAGTACTTC,CASSKTGTNNYEQYF
TRBD1,NA,TRBV6-5,TRBJ1-2,TGTGCCAGCAGTTCCGACAGGGCCATCACCTTC,CASSSDRAITF
TRBD1,NA,TRBV5-1,TRBJ2-7,TGCGCCAGCAGCTTGTCGACAGGGGGTCCCTACGAGCAGTACTTC,CASSLSTGGPYEQYF
NA,NA,TRBV5-4,TRBJ2-1,TGTGCCAGCAGCTTGGGACTAGTGTCCTACAATGAGCAGTTCTTC,CASSLGLVSYNEQFF
NA,NA,TRBV7-3,TRBJ2-7,TGTGCCAGCAGTCGGGACCAGAGGAGCGAGCAGTACTTC,CASSRDQRSEQYF
TRBD1,NA,TRBV11-2,TRBJ1-2,TGTGCCAGCAGCCCCGAAGGACAGGGTACGGGGGGCTACACCTTC,CASSPEGQGTGGYTF
NA,NA,TRBV5-1,TRBJ2-5,TGCGCCAGCAGCCGAGGGGGAGGTGGCCAAGAGACCCAGTACTTC,CASSRGGGGQETQYF
TRBD1,NA,TRBV2,TRBJ2-1,TGTGCCAGCAGTGATGGACAGGGAGTGAATGAGCAGTTCTTC,CASSDGQGVNEQFF
NA,large,TRBV5-1,TRBJ1-1,TGCGCCAGCAGCTTGGGGGTCGGCGTCCACACTGAAGCTTTCTTT,CASSLGVGVHTEAFF
TRBD1,NA,TRBV5-1,TRBJ1-1,TGCGCCAGCAGCTCGGGGACAGGGGTAGCGTCTGAAGCTTTCTTT,CASSSGTGVASEAFF
TRBD2,NA,TRBV30,TRBJ2-5,TGTGCCTGGAGTAACCCGGGAGGCCAAGAGACCCAGTACTTC,CAWSNPGGQETQYF
NA,NA,TRBV11-2,TRBJ2-7,TGTGCCAGCAGCTTGCCCGTTTTTGGCAGTCGGCAGTACTTC,CASSLPVFGSRQYF
NA,NA,TRBV1,TRBJ1-2,TGCACCAGCAGATTTGGGCAAAATGGCTACACCTTC,CTSRFGQNGYTF
TRBD2,NA,TRBV10-2,TRBJ2-5,TGCGCCAGCGGGGGGGGTAACATCCAAGAGACCCAGTACTTC,CASGGGNIQETQYF
NA,NA,TRBV4-1,TRBJ1-1,TGCGCCAGCAGCTCGGGGGTTGACGCTTTCTTT,CASSSGVDAFF
TRBD1,NA,TRBV30,TRBJ1-2,TGTGCCTGGAGTCCGAAGGACAGGGAAAATGGCTACACCTTC,CAWSPKDRENGYTF
NA,NA,TRBV21-1,TRBJ2-7,TGTGCCAGCAGCAAAAGGGACAGGGGTAAGAACGAGCAGTACTTC,CASSKRDRGKNEQYF
TRBD2,NA,TRBV11-3,TRBJ2-7,TGTGCCAGCAGTTCGTCTAGCGGGATGAACGAGCAGTACTTC,CASSSSSGMNEQYF